This is a list of T cell receptor beta chains from one sample in a study of T cells after yellow fever vaccination. TCRdb passed the 5' RACE reads through MiXCR, listing each CDR3 protein once. Among 120,000 or so distinct CDR3 sequences listed, roughly 10% were seen once. Material: CD8+ T cells sorted from PBMCs, obtained on the day of the yellow fever booster vaccination. These receptors all stem from a man aged 18 to 29 who received the YFV17D yellow fever vaccine. Each CDR3 is given with its conserved first and last residue. D genes are given only for firm matches. A clone size is listed for some rows: how often the clone was seen (once, few, many), or a class if it is expanded.

D	size	J	V	DNA	CDR3
NA	few	TRBJ1-1	TRBV4-3	TGCGCCAGCAGCCAAGATCAAGGTGTCTGGGTCACTGAAGCTTTCTTT	CASSQDQGVWVTEAFF
NA	NA	TRBJ1-5	TRBV6-2/TRBV6-3	TGTGCCAGCACAACAGGTGGATTAAGGCCCCAGCATTTT	CASTTGGLRPQHF
TRBD1	NA	TRBJ2-1	TRBV5-1	TGCGCCAGCGTCGGACAGGGGGCCTACAATGAGCAGTTCTTC	CASVGQGAYNEQFF
NA	few	TRBJ1-1	TRBV5-1	TGCGCCAGCAGCTGGGGCAGGGGCAATGAAGCTTTCTTT	CASSWGRGNEAFF
NA	few	TRBJ1-6	TRBV6-5	TGTGCCAGCAGTTACGTGAACAGCTTAAATTCACCCCTCCACTTT	CASSYVNSLNSPLHF
NA	few	TRBJ2-3	TRBV4-1	TGCGCCAGCAGCCAAGCGCGGAGCAGCACAGATACGCAGTATTTT	CASSQARSSTDTQYF
NA	few	TRBJ1-2	TRBV29-1	TGCAGCGTTGAAAACAGCAGGCTGTTTGACTACACCTTC	CSVENSRLFDYTF
TRBD1	NA	TRBJ2-4	TRBV6-1	TGTGCCAGCAGCGGGACACAGGGGGCCGGTATAGCCAAAAACATTCAGTACTTC	CASSGTQGAGIAKNIQYF
NA	NA	TRBJ2-5	TRBV7-2	TGTGCCAGCAGCTTTAATGGGGGGCGGAAACAAGAGACCCAGTACTTC	CASSFNGGRKQETQYF
NA	NA	TRBJ2-1	TRBV18	TGTGCCAGCTCGCCGGATTTTAGCTCCTACAATGAGCAGTTCTTC	CASSPDFSSYNEQFF
NA	NA	TRBJ2-5	TRBV7-3	TGTGCCAGCAGCTCGGGAGTCCGGGAGACCCAGTACTTC	CASSSGVRETQYF
TRBD1	NA	TRBJ2-6	TRBV19	TGTGCCAGTTCAGGACAGGACGGAGACTACTCTGGGGCCAACGTCCTGACTTTC	CASSGQDGDYSGANVLTF
TRBD1	NA	TRBJ2-1	TRBV6-6	TGTGCCAGCAGTTCCCCCCGGGACAGGGTCTACAATGAGCAGTTCTTC	CASSSPRDRVYNEQFF
NA	few	TRBJ1-5	TRBV4-3	TGCGCCAGCAGCCAAGATTTTCGGGAAAATCAGCCCCAGCATTTT	CASSQDFRENQPQHF
TRBD1	few	TRBJ1-1	TRBV6-5	TGTGCCAGCAGGGACAGGGGGCGGTGGGACACTGAAGCTTTCTTT	CASRDRGRWDTEAFF
TRBD1	medium-sized	TRBJ1-1	TRBV7-3	TGTGCCAGCAGCTGGTACAGGGGATCTGAAGCTTTCTTT	CASSWYRGSEAFF
NA	few	TRBJ1-1	TRBV9	TGTGCCAGCAGCGTCGGGAAGGCGGGGGACACTGAAGCTTTCTTT	CASSVGKAGDTEAFF
TRBD2	few	TRBJ2-5	TRBV6-5	TGTGCCAGCAGCACGGGACTAGCGGGCGTCCCCACCCAAGAGACCCAGTACTTC	CASSTGLAGVPTQETQYF
NA	few	TRBJ2-3	TRBV5-1	TGCGCCAGCAACTTTGGAGGGCGGGGCACAGATACGCAGTATTTT	CASNFGGRGTDTQYF
TRBD1	many	TRBJ1-1	TRBV14	TGTGCCAGCAGCCTAGGAGGGGGCTTAGCCCGTGAAGCTTTCTTT	CASSLGGGLAREAFF
NA	NA	TRBJ2-1	TRBV7-9	TGTGCCAGCAGCTTACATGAGCAGTTCTTC	CASSLHEQFF
NA	few	TRBJ2-7	TRBV4-1	TGCGCCAGCAGCCAAGCGGCCACAGGGAACCACGAGCAGTACTTC	CASSQAATGNHEQYF
NA	few	TRBJ1-2	TRBV12-3/TRBV12-4	TGTGCCAGCAGCCCCAACTCGGGACTCTATGGCTACACCTTC	CASSPNSGLYGYTF
NA	many	TRBJ1-6	TRBV6-1	TGTGCCAGCACTGGAGAGGGGGACGGGGGTAGAGCCCTCCACTTT	CASTGEGDGGRALHF
TRBD2	many	TRBJ2-3	TRBV6-5	TGTGCCAGCAGTTTAGCGGGGGACACAGATACGCAGTATTTT	CASSLAGDTDTQYF
NA	few	TRBJ2-3	TRBV2	TGTGCCAGCAGTGAATATTCGGCAGGGAGCACAGATACGCAGTATTTT	CASSEYSAGSTDTQYF
TRBD1	NA	TRBJ2-7	TRBV4-1	TGCGCCAGCAGCCAAGAAATAGGGGGCATATCCTACGAGCAGTACTTC	CASSQEIGGISYEQYF
TRBD1	many	TRBJ1-2	TRBV4-3	TGCGCCAGCAGCCAAGTCGTTCCCTTTGGACAGGCGAACTATGGCTACACCTTC	CASSQVVPFGQANYGYTF
NA	few	TRBJ1-1	TRBV6-6	TGTGCCAGCCTACTACAGTCCCGGGGGGAGAGGAACACTGAAGCTTTCTTT	CASLLQSRGERNTEAFF
NA	few	TRBJ1-1	TRBV6-5	TGTGCCAGCAGTTACAAGGGGTCCCTTCCCAACACTGAAGCTTTCTTT	CASSYKGSLPNTEAFF
NA	NA	TRBJ1-6	TRBV18	TGTCCCAGCTCTGAGGTCTCCTATAATTCACCCCTCCACTTT	CPSSEVSYNSPLHF
NA	few	TRBJ2-1	TRBV4-1	TGCGCCAGCAGCCTACAGACAGGCCCCGTCAATGAGCAGTTCTTC	CASSLQTGPVNEQFF
NA	NA	TRBJ1-1	TRBV7-6	TGTGCCAGCAGTGCGGAGGGGGTGGTTGCTGTGAGCACTGAAGCTTTCTTT	CASSAEGVVAVSTEAFF
TRBD1	NA	TRBJ1-1	TRBV7-3	TGTGCCAGCAGCTTATGGGGGGGACAGGGGCCCTCGAACACTGAAGCTTTCTTT	CASSLWGGQGPSNTEAFF
NA	few	TRBJ2-5	TRBV7-3	TGTGCCAGCAGCTCGAGGGGAGTAGGGGAGACCCAGTACTTC	CASSSRGVGETQYF
NA	few	TRBJ2-5	TRBV7-9	TGTGCCACTGGAGAGACCCAGTACTTC	CATGETQYF
NA	NA	TRBJ2-2	TRBV14	TGTGCCAGCAGCCCGCTTAGTTCGCAAACGGGCACCGGGGAGCTGTTTTTT	CASSPLSSQTGTGELFF
NA	few	TRBJ1-3	TRBV7-9	TGTGCCAGCAGTTCGTCCGGCTCTGGAAACACCATATATTTT	CASSSSGSGNTIYF
NA	few	TRBJ1-1	TRBV6-1	TGTGCCAGCTCCTTTTTTGGTGAAGCTTTCTTT	CASSFFGEAFF
NA	NA	TRBJ2-7	TRBV4-1	TGCGCCAGCAGCCATGGGAGAGACTACGAGCAGTACTTC	CASSHGRDYEQYF
TRBD2	many	TRBJ2-1	TRBV25-1	TGTGCCAGCACCCATAGCGGGGGGGACAATGAGCAGTTCTTC	CASTHSGGDNEQFF
NA	NA	TRBJ2-7	TRBV6-5	TGTGCCAGCAGTTACTCCACGTCGGGAACCTACGAGCAGTACTTC	CASSYSTSGTYEQYF
NA	NA	TRBJ1-1	TRBV6-5	TGTGCCAGCAGTTACTCGACGGTTGGAGGGGACACTGAAGCTTTCTTT	CASSYSTVGGDTEAFF
TRBD2	few	TRBJ2-5	TRBV3-1	TGTGCCAGCAGCCAGGAATCCATAGCGGGGAAACAAGAGACCCAGTACTTC	CASSQESIAGKQETQYF
NA	NA	TRBJ2-5	TRBV7-2	TGTGCCAGCACCGACAGGCAAGAGACCCAGTACTTC	CASTDRQETQYF
NA	NA	TRBJ1-1	TRBV5-1	TGCGCCAGCAGCTTGTCGGTCCTTCGGGGGTACACTGAAGCTTTCTTT	CASSLSVLRGYTEAFF
NA	few	TRBJ2-2	TRBV4-3	TGCGCCAGCAGCCAAGAATCACGGGGGAGTGCCCGGGAGCTGTTTTTT	CASSQESRGSARELFF
NA	few	TRBJ2-7	TRBV12-3/TRBV12-4	TGTGCCAGCAGTTTCCCCACCGCTGCCCGGGACGGGTTAGACTACGAGCAGTACTTC	CASSFPTAARDGLDYEQYF
TRBD1	many	TRBJ2-7	TRBV12-3/TRBV12-4	TGTGCCAGCAGTTTCCGAACGACAGGGGATGAGAACGAGCAGTACTTC	CASSFRTTGDENEQYF